The 3 T cell receptor beta chains in this list originate from one sample, sequenced in a study of blood T cell repertoires in COVID-19. Clones were sequenced by immunoSEQ multiplex PCR, and TCRdb holds only the in-frame ones, with some missing. Of some 350,000 clones in the sample, approximately 84% were seen once. Source material: PBMCs or T cells enriched from blood (not recorded which). The receptors come from a woman aged 30 to 39 who had recovered from COVID-19.

This chain links TRBV7-9 with TRBJ1-2; TRBD1 agrees at 7 bases. V shed 1 base and J 5 bases; nucleotides not matched to a gene: 13. Germline CDR1 SEHNR, CDR2 FQNEAQ (reference sequence). The CDR3 runs 17 residues. CDR3 nucleotide sequence: TGTGCCAGCAGCTTAGTTCTATTAGGGCAGGGACAGTATGGCTACACCTTC. Its translation is CASSLVLLGQGQYGYTF.

The V call is TRBV3-1 (or the pseudogene TRBV3-2), the J call TRBJ2-2, with 8 bases identical to TRBD1. V was pared by 4 bases and J by 5 bases, with 6 bases of the junction left unmatched. This CDR3 spans 15 amino acids. Germline V gives CDR1 LGHDT, CDR2 YNNKEL (reference sequence). This chain's CDR3 is CASSPLDRGTGELFF. The CDR3 nucleotides read TGTGCCAGCAGCCCTCTAGACAGGGGAACCGGGGAGCTGTTTTTT.

CDR3 sequence reads: CASPGGYTF. The CDR3 DNA follows: TGTGCCAGCCCGGGTGGCTACACCTTC. This sequence joins TRBV27 and TRBJ1-2; D is unclear. Per the germline V gene, CDR1 is MNHEY and CDR2 is SMNVEV (reference sequence). Trimming shortened V by 8 bases and J by 7 bases, and 5 bases separated the two germline ends. This CDR3 is 9 amino acids long.